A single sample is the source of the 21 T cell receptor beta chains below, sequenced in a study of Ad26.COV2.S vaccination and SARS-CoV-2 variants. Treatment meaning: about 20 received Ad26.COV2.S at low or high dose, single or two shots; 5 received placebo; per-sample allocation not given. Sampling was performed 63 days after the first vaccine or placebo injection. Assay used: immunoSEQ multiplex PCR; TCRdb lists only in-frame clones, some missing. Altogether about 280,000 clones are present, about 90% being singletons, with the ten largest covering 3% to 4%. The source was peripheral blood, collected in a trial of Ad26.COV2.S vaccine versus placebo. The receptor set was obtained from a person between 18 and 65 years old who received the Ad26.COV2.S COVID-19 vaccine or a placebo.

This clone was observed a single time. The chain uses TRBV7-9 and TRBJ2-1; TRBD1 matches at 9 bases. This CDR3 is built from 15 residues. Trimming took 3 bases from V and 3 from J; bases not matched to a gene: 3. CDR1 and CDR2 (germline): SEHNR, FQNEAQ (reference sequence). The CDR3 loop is CASSFGDRDYNEQFF. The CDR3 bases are TGTGCCAGCAGCTTCGGGGACAGGGACTACAATGAGCAGTTCTTC.

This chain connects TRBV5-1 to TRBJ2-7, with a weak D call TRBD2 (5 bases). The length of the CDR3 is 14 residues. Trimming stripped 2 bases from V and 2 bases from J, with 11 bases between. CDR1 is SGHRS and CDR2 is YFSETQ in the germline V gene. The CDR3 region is CASSFTGEAYEQYF. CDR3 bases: TGCGCCAGCAGCTTTACCGGGGAAGCCTACGAGCAGTACTTC.

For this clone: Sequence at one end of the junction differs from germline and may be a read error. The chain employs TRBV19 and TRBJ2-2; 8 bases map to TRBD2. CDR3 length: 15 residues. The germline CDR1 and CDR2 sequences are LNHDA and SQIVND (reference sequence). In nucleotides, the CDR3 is TGTGCAAGTAGGCCGGGAGGGCCAAGGACCGGGGAGCTGTTTTTT. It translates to CASRPGGPRTGELFF.

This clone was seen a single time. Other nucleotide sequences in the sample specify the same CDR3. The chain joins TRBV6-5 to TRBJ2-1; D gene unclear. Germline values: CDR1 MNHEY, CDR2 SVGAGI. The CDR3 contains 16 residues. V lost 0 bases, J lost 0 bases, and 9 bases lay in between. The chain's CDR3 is CASSYSASGSYNEQFF. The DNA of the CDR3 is TGTGCCAGCAGTTACTCCGCCTCTGGCTCCTACAATGAGCAGTTCTTC.

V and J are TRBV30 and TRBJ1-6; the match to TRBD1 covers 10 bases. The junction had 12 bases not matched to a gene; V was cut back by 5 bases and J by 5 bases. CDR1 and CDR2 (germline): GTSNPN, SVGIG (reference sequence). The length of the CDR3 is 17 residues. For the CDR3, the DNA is TGTGCCTGGGCCAATCGACAGGGGGCGCGTAATAATTCACCCCTCCACTTT. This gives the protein CAWANRQGARNNSPLHF.

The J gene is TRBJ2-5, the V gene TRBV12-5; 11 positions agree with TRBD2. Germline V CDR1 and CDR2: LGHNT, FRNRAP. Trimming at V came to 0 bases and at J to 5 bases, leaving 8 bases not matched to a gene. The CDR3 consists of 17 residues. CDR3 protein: CASGLVPSGGSGETQYF. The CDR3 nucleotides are TGTGCTAGTGGTTTGGTACCTAGCGGGGGGTCTGGGGAGACCCAGTACTTC.

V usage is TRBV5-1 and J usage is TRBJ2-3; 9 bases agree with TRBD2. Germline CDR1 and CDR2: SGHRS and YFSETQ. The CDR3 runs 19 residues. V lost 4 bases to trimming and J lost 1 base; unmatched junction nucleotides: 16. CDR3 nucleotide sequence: TGCGCCAGCAGCCGATATAGCGGGGGCGCAGGTGATCGCACAGATACGCAGTATTTT. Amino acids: CASSRYSGGAGDRTDTQYF.

In nucleotides, the CDR3 is TGCAGTGCCCGACAGGGGGAGACCCAGTACTTC. As protein: CSARQGETQYF. The chain carries TRBV20-1 and TRBJ2-5; 8 bases are a match to TRBD1. The CDR3 has 11 residues. The ends lost 6 bases at V and 5 bases at J; junction bases unmatched: 2. Germline-derived CDR1 and CDR2 are DFQATT and SNEGSKA (reference sequence).

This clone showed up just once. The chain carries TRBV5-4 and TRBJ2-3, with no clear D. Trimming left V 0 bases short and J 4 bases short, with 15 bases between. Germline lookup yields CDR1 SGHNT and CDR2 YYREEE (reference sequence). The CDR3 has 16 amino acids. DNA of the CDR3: TGTGCCAGCAGCTTGGGGTCCCCTAGGATGGCAGATACGCAGTATTTT. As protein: CASSLGSPRMADTQYF.

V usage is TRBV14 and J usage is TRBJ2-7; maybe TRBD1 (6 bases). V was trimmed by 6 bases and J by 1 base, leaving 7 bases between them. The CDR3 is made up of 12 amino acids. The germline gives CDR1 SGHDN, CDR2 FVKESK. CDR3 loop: CASSDRSYEQYF. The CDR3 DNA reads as TGTGCCAGCAGTGACAGGTCCTACGAGCAGTACTTC.

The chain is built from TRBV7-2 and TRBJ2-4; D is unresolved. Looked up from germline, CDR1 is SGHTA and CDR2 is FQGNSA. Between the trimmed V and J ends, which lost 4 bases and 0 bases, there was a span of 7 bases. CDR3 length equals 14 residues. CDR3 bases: TGTGCCAGCAGCTCCGACCCAGCCAAAAACATTCAGTACTTC. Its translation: CASSSDPAKNIQYF.

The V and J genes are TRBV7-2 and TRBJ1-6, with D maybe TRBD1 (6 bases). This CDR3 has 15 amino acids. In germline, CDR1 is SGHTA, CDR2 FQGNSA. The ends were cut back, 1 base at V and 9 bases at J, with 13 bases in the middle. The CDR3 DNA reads TGTGCCAGCAGCTTAGGAGGGAGGGGGGGTTCACCCCTCCACTTT. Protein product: CASSLGGRGGSPLHF.

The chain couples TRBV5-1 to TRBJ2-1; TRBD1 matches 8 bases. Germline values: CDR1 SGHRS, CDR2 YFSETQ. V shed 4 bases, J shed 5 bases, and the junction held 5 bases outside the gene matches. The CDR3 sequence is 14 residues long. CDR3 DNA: TGCGCCAGCAGCCGGCCGGACAGGGACAATGAGCAGTTCTTC. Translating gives CASSRPDRDNEQFF. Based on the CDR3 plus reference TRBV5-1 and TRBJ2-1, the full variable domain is KAGVTQTPRYLIKTRGQQVTLSCSPISGHRSVSWYQQTPGQGLQFLFEYFSETQRNKGNFPGRFSGRQFSNSRSEMNVSTLELGDSALYLCASSRPDRDNEQFFGPGTRLTVL.

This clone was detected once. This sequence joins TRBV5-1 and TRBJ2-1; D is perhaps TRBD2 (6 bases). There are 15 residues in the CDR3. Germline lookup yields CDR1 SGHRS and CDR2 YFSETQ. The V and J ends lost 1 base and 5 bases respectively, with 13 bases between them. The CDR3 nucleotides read TGCGCCAGCAGCTTGAACGTAGCGGCGAACAATGAGCAGTTCTTC. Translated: CASSLNVAANNEQFF.

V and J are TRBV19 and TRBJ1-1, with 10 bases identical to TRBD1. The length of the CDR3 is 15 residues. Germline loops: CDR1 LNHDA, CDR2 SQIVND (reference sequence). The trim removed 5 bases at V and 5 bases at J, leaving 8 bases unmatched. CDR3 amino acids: CASSFPTGGNTEAFF. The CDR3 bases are TGTGCCAGTAGTTTCCCGACAGGGGGCAATACTGAAGCTTTCTTT.

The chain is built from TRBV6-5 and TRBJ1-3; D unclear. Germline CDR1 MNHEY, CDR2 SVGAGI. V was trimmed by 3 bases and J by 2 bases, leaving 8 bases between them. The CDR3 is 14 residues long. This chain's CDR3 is CASSYQDAGNTIYF. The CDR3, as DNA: TGTGCCAGCAGTTATCAGGACGCTGGAAACACCATATATTTT.

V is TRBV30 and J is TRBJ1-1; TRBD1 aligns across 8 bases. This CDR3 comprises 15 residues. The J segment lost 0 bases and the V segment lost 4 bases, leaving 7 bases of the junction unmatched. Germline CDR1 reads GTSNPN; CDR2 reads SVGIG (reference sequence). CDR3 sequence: CAWTGGQEMNTEAFF. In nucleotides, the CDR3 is TGTGCCTGGACAGGGGGCCAAGAGATGAACACTGAAGCTTTCTTT.

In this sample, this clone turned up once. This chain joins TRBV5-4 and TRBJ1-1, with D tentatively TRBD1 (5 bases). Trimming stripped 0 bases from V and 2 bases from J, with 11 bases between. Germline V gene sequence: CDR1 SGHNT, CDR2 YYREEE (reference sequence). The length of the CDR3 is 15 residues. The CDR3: CASSLGGRANTEAFF. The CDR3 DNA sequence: TGTGCCAGCAGCTTGGGGGGCAGGGCCAACACTGAAGCTTTCTTT.

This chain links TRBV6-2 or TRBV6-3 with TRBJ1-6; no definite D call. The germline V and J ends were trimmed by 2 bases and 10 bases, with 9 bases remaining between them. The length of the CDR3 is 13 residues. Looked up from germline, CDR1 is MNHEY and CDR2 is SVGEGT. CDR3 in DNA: TGTGCCAGCAGTTACAAAGAGAGGTCACCCCTCCACTTT. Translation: CASSYKERSPLHF.

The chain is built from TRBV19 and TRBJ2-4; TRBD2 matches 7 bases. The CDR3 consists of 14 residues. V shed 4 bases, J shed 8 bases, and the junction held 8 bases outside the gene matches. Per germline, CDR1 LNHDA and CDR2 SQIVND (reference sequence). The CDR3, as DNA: TGTGCCAGTAGTAGGGACTATTTATTGGACATTCAGTACTTC. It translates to CASSRDYLLDIQYF.

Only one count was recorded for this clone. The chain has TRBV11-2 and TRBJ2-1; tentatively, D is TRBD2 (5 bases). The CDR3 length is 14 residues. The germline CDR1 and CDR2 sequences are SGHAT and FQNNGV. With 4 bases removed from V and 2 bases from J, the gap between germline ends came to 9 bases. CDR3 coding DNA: TGTGCCAGCAGCTCTTCCGGGACCTACAATGAGCAGTTCTTC. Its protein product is CASSSSGTYNEQFF.